This TCR beta chain was identified in a study of blood T cell repertoires in COVID-19. This clone was recorded once. Method: immunoSEQ multiplex PCR; TCRdb's copy keeps in-frame clones and lacks some. Of approximately 89,000 clones listed, 80% are singletons. Germline-derived CDR1 and CDR2 are SGHRS and YFSETQ. This CDR3 spans 13 amino acids. Trimming cost V 2 bases and J 6 bases, with 11 bases left between them. The receptor's source is a human donor in a cohort sampled during active COVID-19. Sequencing used peripheral blood. The chain employs TRBV5-1 and TRBJ1-1; D is ambiguous. CDR3 coding DNA: TGCGCCAGCAGCTTCGGCAGCGTGGCTGAAGCTTTCTTT. Translated, it gives CASSFGSVAEAFF.